This T cell receptor beta chain was captured in a study of early T cells in non-severe SARS-CoV-2 infection. TCRdb independently ran MiXCR on the 5' RACE reads; one entry per CDR3 protein. The table includes roughly 93,000 distinct CDR3 sequences, about 11% detected once. This clonotype turned up a few times. The CDR3 totals 15 residues. Germline V gene lookup returns CDR1 SGDLS and CDR2 YYNGEE. Trimming shortened V by 3 bases and J by 6 bases, and 19 bases separated the two germline ends. V and J are TRBV9 and TRBJ2-7, with D tentatively TRBD1 or TRBD2 (5 bases each). The receptor was isolated from an adult who was a healthcare worker with PCR-confirmed SARS-CoV-2 infection or an uninfected control (not recorded which). Sequencing used whole blood. CDR3 sequence reads: CASSAELGTDFEQYF. Here the CDR3 DNA reads TGTGCCAGCAGCGCTGAACTGGGGACGGATTTCGAGCAGTACTTC. The variable domain in full, completed from reference TRBV9 and TRBJ2-7, reads DSGVTQTPKHLITATGQRVTLRCSPRSGDLSVYWYQQSLDQGLQFLIQYYNGEERAKGNILERFSAQQFPDLHSELNLSSLELGDSALYFCASSAELGTDFEQYFGPGTRLTVT.